There are a few counts of the clone carrying this TCR beta chain. Its antigen is currently unknown. These data originate in a study of T cell repertoires in ileal Crohn's disease. Study overall: Surgery for a complication: stricturing in roughly 61%, penetrating in roughly 40%. About half received postoperative treatment, about a dozen with thiopurines and 15 to 20 anti-TNF. Study findings and constraints: Every patient over 26.8% clonality showed endoscopic recurrence. Compared with non-smokers, active smokers at surgery showed more clonal expansions.

This table comes from immunoSEQ multiplex PCR, and its TCRdb copy is limited to in-frame clones, with some not included. Among 12,000 to 15,000 clones, just under 80% were seen once, and the ten largest hold about a fifth. The ends were cut back, 6 bases at V and 4 bases at J, with 13 bases in the middle. CDR1 and CDR2 from the germline V gene are MDHEN and SYDVKM. CDR3 length: 14 amino acids. This sequence was found in an adult with Crohn's disease. The rearrangement links TRBV28 to TRBJ1-5; the D is unclear. The sequenced material came from ileal tissue. CDR3 bases: TGTGCCAGCAGCCCTGCAGAGCGAAATCAGCCCCAGCATTTT. Its protein product is CASSPAERNQPQHF.